The next 19 T cell receptor beta chains were all read from a single sample in a study of technical replicates of blood from a few donors. Libraries were prepared by immunoSEQ multiplex PCR; TCRdb keeps only in-frame clonotypes and omits some of them. The table shows approximately 76,000 clones, with 90% to 95% occurring only once. The specimen sequenced was T cells isolated from PBMCs. The origin of the receptors is a human donor in good health.

The rearrangement uses TRBV12-5 and TRBJ1-1; TRBD1 aligns across 8 bases. The CDR3 is made up of 13 amino acids. The V gene's germline CDR1 is LGHNT and CDR2 FRNRAP. V was clipped by 7 bases and J by 3 bases; unmatched bases: 4. The CDR3 sequence is CASAYRGDTEAFF. The CDR3 nucleotides are TGTGCTAGTGCATACAGGGGGGACACTGAAGCTTTCTTT.

V usage is TRBV30 and J usage is TRBJ2-1, with TRBD1 matching 7 bases. The J segment lost 5 bases and the V segment lost 0 bases, leaving 7 bases of the junction unmatched. CDR3 length equals 15 residues. Germline assignment: CDR1 GTSNPN and CDR2 SVGIG (reference sequence). The CDR3 protein is CAWSVIDRVHNEQFF. CDR3 nucleotide sequence: TGTGCCTGGAGTGTGATAGACAGGGTCCACAATGAGCAGTTCTTC.

V is TRBV5-1 and J is TRBJ2-1, with TRBD2 matching 8 bases. Trimming removed 2 bases from V and 4 bases from J; junction bases left unmatched: 5. Germline V lookup: CDR1 SGHRS, CDR2 YFSETQ. The CDR3 has 15 residues. The CDR3 region has the DNA TGCGCCAGCAGCTTTAGCGGGGCAGATTACAATGAGCAGTTCTTC. Protein: CASSFSGADYNEQFF.

V usage is TRBV18 and J usage is TRBJ2-2, with 7 bases that match TRBD1. CDR3 size: 17 residues. From germline, CDR1 is KGHSH and CDR2 LQKENI. The junction had 13 bases not matched to a gene; V was cut back by 4 bases and J by 5 bases. The CDR3 DNA follows: TGTGCCAGCTCACACGGACAGGCTAAAACTTTGACCGGGGAGCTGTTTTTT. It is translated as CASSHGQAKTLTGELFF.

The chain employs TRBV5-4 and TRBJ2-3; 10 positions match TRBD2. Trimming cost V 3 bases and J 1 base; bases outside gene matches: 17. The CDR3 is 20 residues long. The V gene's germline CDR1 is SGHNT and CDR2 YYREEE (reference sequence). CDR3 loop: CASSSLWRLAGEGGTDTQYF. CDR3 nucleotides: TGTGCCAGCAGCTCCCTCTGGCGGCTAGCGGGAGAAGGTGGCACAGATACGCAGTATTTT.

The chain recombines TRBV28 with TRBJ2-5; the D gene is possibly TRBD2 (5 bases). The V gene's germline CDR1 is MDHEN and CDR2 SYDVKM. V lost 10 bases, J lost 2 bases, and 20 bases lay in between. The CDR3 extends over 15 amino acids. Here the CDR3 reads CATTSGEGNQETQYF. For the CDR3, the DNA is TGTGCCACGACCTCCGGAGAGGGTAATCAAGAGACCCAGTACTTC.

The chain combines TRBV18 with TRBJ1-1, with unresolved D. CDR3 length equals 17 residues. The germline gives CDR1 KGHSH, CDR2 LQKENI. The ends were cut back, 2 bases at V and 0 bases at J, with 16 bases in the middle. CDR3 nucleotides: TGTGCCAGCTCACCAATAGGGCCGGGGAGCATGAACACTGAAGCTTTCTTT. Protein product: CASSPIGPGSMNTEAFF.

The genes are TRBV10-3 and TRBJ1-1; possibly TRBD1 for D (5 bases). The length of the CDR3 is 13 residues. Germline CDR1 is ENHRY and CDR2 is SYGVKD. V gave up 10 bases and J gave up 1 base, with 13 bases separating them. The CDR3 DNA reads TGTGCCACTTTTGGGACTGCGAACACTGAAGCTTTCTTT. The encoded protein is CATFGTANTEAFF.

This chain links TRBV6-5 with TRBJ2-7; TRBD1 matches 8 bases. V gave up 0 bases and J gave up 2 bases; unmatched junction bases: 6. The CDR3 sequence is 16 residues long. Germline V CDR1 and CDR2: MNHEY, SVGAGI. CDR3 sequence (DNA): TGTGCCAGCAGTTACTCTGGCCAGGGGGCCGCCTACGAGCAGTACTTC. Translation gives CASSYSGQGAAYEQYF.

This clone occurred once. The rearrangement uses TRBV7-2 and TRBJ1-2, with D perhaps matching TRBD1 (5 bases). Trimming stripped 0 bases from V and 2 bases from J, with 10 bases between. The CDR3 contains 15 residues. Per germline, CDR1 SGHTA and CDR2 FQGNSA. For the CDR3, the DNA is TGTGCCAGCAGCTTAGCGCTATACAGGAACTATGGCTACACCTTC. Translated: CASSLALYRNYGYTF.

V gene TRBV7-2 combines with J gene TRBJ1-1; maybe TRBD1 (5 bases). Trimming took off 3 bases at V and 3 bases at J, with 11 bases between the two ends. The germline CDR1 and CDR2 sequences are SGHTA and FQGNSA. This CDR3 has 14 residues. DNA of the CDR3: TGTGCCAGCAGCTTGGAGGGACTGCACACTGAAGCTTTCTTT. Amino acids: CASSLEGLHTEAFF.

The chain couples TRBV25-1 to TRBJ1-2; D may be TRBD1 (6 bases). The CDR3 spans 12 residues. The germline CDR1 and CDR2 sequences are MGHDK and SYGVNS. V was trimmed by 9 bases and J by 4 bases, leaving 12 bases between them. The CDR3 coding sequence is TGTGCCAGTAAAACAGGGTCCTATGGCTACACCTTC. Translated: CASKTGSYGYTF.

The chain uses TRBV19 and TRBJ2-3; TRBD2 matches at 12 bases. CDR1 LNHDA and CDR2 SQIVND come from the germline V gene (reference sequence). The V gene end was trimmed by 7 bases and the J gene end by 2 bases; junction bases not matched to a gene: 13. The CDR3 length is 18 residues. As DNA, the CDR3 is TGTGCCAGTACCCCACTCCTCGGACTAGCGGGATTCACAGATACGCAGTATTTT. Protein: CASTPLLGLAGFTDTQYF.

The V call is TRBV1, the J call TRBJ2-7; TRBD2 is the table's D call, not checked against the DNA. TRBV1 is described as a pseudogene. This CDR3 has 17 residues. The CDR3 reads CTSSQDLAGGSSYEQYF. The CDR3 nucleotides are TGCACCAGCAGCCAAGATTTAGCGGGAGGGAGCTCCTACGAGCAGTACTTC.

The gene calls are TRBV19 and TRBJ1-2; 11 bases align to TRBD1. Looked up from germline, CDR1 is LNHDA and CDR2 is SQIVND (reference sequence). This CDR3 has 14 residues. The V and J ends lost 4 bases and 8 bases, in that order; junction bases with no gene match: 6. CDR3 coding DNA: TGTGCCAGTAGTACAGGACAGGGGGCTGAAGGCTACACCTTC. As protein: CASSTGQGAEGYTF. The variable domain in full, with the rest retrieved from reference TRBV19 and TRBJ1-2, is DGGITQSPKYLFRKEGQNVTLSCEQNLNHDAMYWYRQDPGQGLRLIYYSQIVNDFQKGDIAEGYSVSREKKESFPLTVTSAQKNPTAFYLCASSTGQGAEGYTFGSGTRLTVV.

The chain joins TRBV18 to TRBJ2-3; 7 bases align to TRBD2. The CDR3 spans 14 residues. The germline gives CDR1 KGHSH, CDR2 LQKENI. The J segment lost 1 base and the V segment lost 3 bases, leaving 1 base of the junction unmatched. The chain's CDR3 is CASSPAGGTDTQYF. CDR3 DNA: TGTGCCAGCTCACCGGCGGGGGGCACAGATACGCAGTATTTT.

CDR3 loop: CASSPKAGGYEQYF. The CDR3 DNA reads TGTGCCAGCAGCCCTAAGGCAGGGGGCTACGAGCAGTACTTC. The rearrangement uses TRBV11-2 and TRBJ2-7; 7 bases map to TRBD1. Trimming removed 5 bases from V and 3 bases from J; junction bases left unmatched: 7. Germline V CDR1 and CDR2: SGHAT, FQNNGV. CDR3 length: 14 amino acids.

The gene calls are TRBV18 and TRBJ2-3; D might be TRBD1 (7 bases). The V gene's germline CDR1 is KGHSH and CDR2 LQKENI. Trimming took off 3 bases at V and 3 bases at J, with 13 bases between the two ends. This CDR3 contains 15 residues. Here the CDR3 DNA reads TGTGCCAGCTCACCCCTGGCAGGGGGGACAGATACGCAGTATTTT. Translation gives CASSPLAGGTDTQYF.

This sequence joins TRBV18 and TRBJ2-1, with 10 bases that match TRBD2. The V gene end was trimmed by 0 bases and the J gene end by 7 bases; junction bases not matched to a gene: 9. The germline V gene has CDR1 KGHSH and CDR2 LQKENI. The CDR3 is 17 amino acids. The CDR3 sequence is CASSPPKLAGGGNEQFF. CDR3 sequence (DNA): TGTGCCAGCTCACCACCGAAGTTAGCGGGAGGTGGTAATGAGCAGTTCTTC.